This T cell receptor (beta chain) was captured in a study of cytomegalovirus exposure and HLA in healthy donors. PCR employed 60 Vbeta and 13 Jbeta primers. TCRdb keeps only in-frame clones here, not all; method: immunoSEQ multiplex PCR. The sample includes some 200,000 clones. V gave up 3 bases and J gave up 5 bases; unmatched junction bases: 4. The germline V gene has CDR1 SGHVS and CDR2 FQNEAQ. The CDR3 length is 13 residues. The TCR was taken from a girl aged 2 to 10 in good health and CMV-seropositive. The sequencing input was PBMCs. J is TRBJ2-7 and V is TRBV7-8, with 7 bases fitting TRBD2. Here the CDR3 DNA reads TGTGCCAGCAGCTTTGGGGGGGAACACGAGCAGTACTTC. Amino acids: CASSFGGEHEQYF. The entire variable domain, with the rest obtained from reference TRBV7-8 and TRBJ2-7, is as follows: GAGVSQSPRYKVAKRGQDVALRCDPISGHVSLFWYQQALGQGPEFLTYFQNEAQLDKSGLPSDRFFAERPEGSVSTLKIQRTQQEDSAVYLCASSFGGEHEQYFGPGTRLTVT.